The T cell receptor (beta chain) described here comes from a study of T cells in localized non-small cell lung cancer. Notes on the study in general: Maximal T cell clonality occurred in uninvolved adjacent lung, with tumor ranking below it. In adjacent lung, a median around 57 of the top 100 tumor clones were found.

A single count supports this clone. Its specificity is unknown. This CDR3 has 15 residues. Trimming removed 2 bases from V and 2 bases from J, with 11 bases in between. Germline lookup yields CDR1 SGHVS and CDR2 FQNEAQ. Profiled with immunoSEQ multiplex PCR; TCRdb holds only in-frame clones, not every one. Here the sample spans about 25,000 clones, around 88% being singletons. The source material was peripheral blood, sampled before any cancer treatment. The genes are TRBV7-8 and TRBJ2-3; D is possibly TRBD2 (6 bases). This receptor was identified in a male donor at least 60 years old with stage II squamous cell lung carcinoma. DNA for the CDR3: TGTGCCAGCAGCTTATTGGGCGGGGTCACAGATACGCAGTATTTT. Amino acid sequence: CASSLLGGVTDTQYF.